The clone carrying this T cell receptor (beta chain) has at least ten counts. This specimen belongs to a study of T-cell reconstitution after alpha-beta-depleted transplantation in children. After removal of 5 bases from V and 1 base from J, the junction contained 3 bases not matched to a gene. The CDR3 consists of 14 residues. The authors prepared the TCRbeta library with unique molecular identifiers. Via MiXCR, TCRdb re-called the PCR reads, giving one row per CDR3 protein. Found here are 580,000 or so distinct CDR3 sequences, under 25% of them singletons; the top ten hold roughly an eighth. This receptor was identified in a boy in the first two years of life who had a stem cell transplant for acute myeloid leukemia, so the T cells may come from the graft donor. The sample in question was PBMCs, mostly from graft donor cells, obtained 360 days after TCRalphabeta/CD19-depleted stem cell transplant. The chain recombines TRBV12-3 or TRBV12-4 with TRBJ2-5; TRBD1 aligns across 8 bases. The CDR3 loop is CASSTGGTQETQYF. The CDR3 DNA reads TGTGCCAGCAGTACAGGGGGGACCCAAGAGACCCAGTACTTC.